This TCR beta chain was profiled in a study of T cell responses to AZD1222 COVID-19 vaccine. The germline V gene has CDR1 MNHNS and CDR2 SASEGT. The V end was cut by 2 bases, the J end by 6 bases, with 23 bases between. The CDR3 is made up of 19 amino acids. Sequencing was performed with immunoSEQ multiplex PCR; in TCRdb, only in-frame clones are kept and a portion is missing. The sample comprises roughly 100,000 clones, 82% of which are singletons, and approximately 5% rests with the top ten. The gene calls are TRBV6-1 and TRBJ1-6; possibly TRBD1 for D (6 bases). The sequences come from peripheral blood, collected on day 0 of AZD1222 vaccination. This clonotype was obtained from an adult in good health. This CDR3 is CASSESATGHSAFNSPLHF. CDR3 coding DNA: TGTGCCAGCAGTGAATCGGCAACAGGGCATTCCGCGTTTAATTCACCCCTCCACTTT.